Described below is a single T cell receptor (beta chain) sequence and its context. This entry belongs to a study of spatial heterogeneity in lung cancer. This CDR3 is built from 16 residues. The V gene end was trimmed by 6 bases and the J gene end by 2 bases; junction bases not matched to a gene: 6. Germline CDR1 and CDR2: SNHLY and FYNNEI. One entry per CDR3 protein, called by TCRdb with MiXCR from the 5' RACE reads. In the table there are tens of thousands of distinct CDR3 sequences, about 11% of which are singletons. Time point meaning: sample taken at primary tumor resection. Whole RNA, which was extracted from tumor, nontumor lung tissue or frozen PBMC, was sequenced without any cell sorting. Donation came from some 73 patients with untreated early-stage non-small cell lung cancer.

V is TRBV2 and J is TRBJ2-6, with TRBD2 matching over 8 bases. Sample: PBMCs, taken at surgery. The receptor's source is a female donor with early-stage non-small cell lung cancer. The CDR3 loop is CASRPTGGPGANVLTF. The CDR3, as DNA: TGTGCCAGCAGACCGACGGGGGGGCCTGGGGCCAACGTCCTGACTTTC.